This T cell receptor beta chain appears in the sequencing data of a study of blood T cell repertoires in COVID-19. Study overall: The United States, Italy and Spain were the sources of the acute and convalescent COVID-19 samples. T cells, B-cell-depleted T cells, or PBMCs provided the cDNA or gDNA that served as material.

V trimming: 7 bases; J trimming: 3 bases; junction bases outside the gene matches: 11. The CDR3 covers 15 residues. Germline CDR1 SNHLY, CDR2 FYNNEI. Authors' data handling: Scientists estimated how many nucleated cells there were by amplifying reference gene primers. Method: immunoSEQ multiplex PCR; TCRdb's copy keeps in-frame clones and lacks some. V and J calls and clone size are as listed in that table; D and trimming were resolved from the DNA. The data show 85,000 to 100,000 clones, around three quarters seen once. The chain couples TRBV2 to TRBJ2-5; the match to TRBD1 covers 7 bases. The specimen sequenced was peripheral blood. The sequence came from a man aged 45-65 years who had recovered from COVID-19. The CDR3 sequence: CASTPLTGTKETQYF. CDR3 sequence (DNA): TGTGCCAGCACCCCCTTGACAGGGACGAAAGAGACCCAGTACTTC.